This is a list of T cell receptor beta chains from one sample in a study of blood T cell repertoires in COVID-19. Method: immunoSEQ multiplex PCR; TCRdb's copy keeps in-frame clones and lacks some. The table lists around 470,000 clones, 75% to 90% of them singletons. Input material: peripheral blood. The receptor set was obtained from a man between 18 and 35 years old with COVID-19, enrolled during active disease. Both conserved end residues are part of each CDR3. The D gene is left open where the match is weak. Some rows have no size entry. The others give once, few or many, or a class for an expanded clone.

j_gene,v_gene,d_gene,abundance,CDR3nt,CDR3aa
TRBJ1-2,TRBV11-3,-,once,TGTGCCAGCAGCTTAGGACAGCACTATGGCTACACCTTC,CASSLGQHYGYTF
TRBJ2-3,TRBV2,TRBD2,-,TGTGCCAGCAGTGAATCACCACTAGCGGGAGGTTTGACAGATACGCAGTATTTT,CASSESPLAGGLTDTQYF
TRBJ1-2,TRBV7-9,-,-,TGTGCCAGCAGCTCATACGGTCCAGGGTCAGGCTATGGCTACACCTTC,CASSSYGPGSGYGYTF
TRBJ1-1,TRBV11-2,-,-,TGTGCCAGCAGCTTAGTGGGGAGGGAGGCTTTCTTT,CASSLVGREAFF
TRBJ2-1,TRBV19,TRBD2,-,TGTGCCAGTAGTATAGTGGGAAGAGGGAGGGCTGAGCAGTTCTTC,CASSIVGRGRAEQFF
TRBJ2-7,TRBV6-1,-,few,TGTGCCAGCAGTGAAGCGGGGCCCTACGAGCAGTACTTC,CASSEAGPYEQYF
TRBJ1-3,TRBV6-5,-,-,TGTGCCAGCCCCTCAGGTCTGGCTGGAAACACCATATATTTT,CASPSGLAGNTIYF
TRBJ2-1,TRBV5-6,-,once,TGTGCCAGCAGCTTCACGAGCTCCTACAATGAGCAGTTCTTC,CASSFTSSYNEQFF
TRBJ2-1,TRBV7-6,-,-,TGTGCCAGCAGCTTCTCTAGCCCATCCTACAATGAGCAGTTCTTC,CASSFSSPSYNEQFF
TRBJ2-2,TRBV5-1,TRBD2,-,TGCGCCAGCAGCTTGCAGCGGGGGAACACCGGGGAGCTGTTTTTT,CASSLQRGNTGELFF
TRBJ2-5,TRBV27,TRBD2,-,TGTGCCAGCAGCCAATTACCGCCCGGACTAGCGGGTGGAGAGACCCAGTACTTC,CASSQLPPGLAGGETQYF
TRBJ2-3,TRBV24-1,TRBD2,-,TGTGCCACCAGTGATCCCCGAGGTAGCGGGAGGGCCGAAACTGCCGATACGCAGTATTTT,CATSDPRGSGRAETADTQYF
TRBJ1-1,TRBV24-1,-,-,TGTGCCACCAGTTCTGGGCTGAACACTGAAGCTTTCTTT,CATSSGLNTEAFF
TRBJ1-2,TRBV9,-,-,TGTGCCAGCAGCGTAGCTCCAGGGACACAATATGGCTACACCTTC,CASSVAPGTQYGYTF
TRBJ2-1,TRBV4-1,TRBD2,few,TGCGCCAGCAGCCAAGTTGGAGCGGGAGGGCCTGGGGAGCAGTTCTTC,CASSQVGAGGPGEQFF
TRBJ2-1,TRBV29-1,-,-,TGCAGCGTTAATCTAGTTGTGCGGTACAATGAGCAGTTCTTC,CSVNLVVRYNEQFF
TRBJ1-2,TRBV6-5,-,-,TGTGCCAGCAGCCGCAGGGTTAACTATGGCTACACCTTC,CASSRRVNYGYTF
TRBJ2-1,TRBV12-5,-,-,TGTGCTAGTGGTTTGCCGAGCAGGGTCAATGAGCAGTTCTTC,CASGLPSRVNEQFF
TRBJ2-5,TRBV6-2/TRBV6-3,-,once,TGTGCCAGCAGTTACGGGGTAGCGGTTCTCCAAGAGACCCAGTACTTC,CASSYGVAVLQETQYF